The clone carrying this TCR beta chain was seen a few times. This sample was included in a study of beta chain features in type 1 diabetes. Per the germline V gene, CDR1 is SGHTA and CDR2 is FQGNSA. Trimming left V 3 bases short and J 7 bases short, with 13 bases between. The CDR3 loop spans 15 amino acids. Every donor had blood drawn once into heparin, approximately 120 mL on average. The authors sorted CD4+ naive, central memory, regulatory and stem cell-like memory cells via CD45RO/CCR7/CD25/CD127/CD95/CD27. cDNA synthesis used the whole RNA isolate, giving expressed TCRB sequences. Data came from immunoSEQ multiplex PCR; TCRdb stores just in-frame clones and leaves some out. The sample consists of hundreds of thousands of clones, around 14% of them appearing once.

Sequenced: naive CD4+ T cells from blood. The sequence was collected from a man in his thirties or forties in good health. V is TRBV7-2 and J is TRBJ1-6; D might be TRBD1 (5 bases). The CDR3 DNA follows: TGTGCCAGCAGCTTGACTACAGGAGTCAATTCACCCCTCCACTTT. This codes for CASSLTTGVNSPLHF.